This TCR beta chain was profiled in a study of response to subunit inactivated influenza vaccine. Findings of the study overall: Authors suggested each seasonal influenza vaccination recruits few new T cells.

Note on this clonotype: Its antigen is currently unknown. One junction end does not reproduce the germline sequence, and a read error may be involved.

Germline CDR1 reads SGHVS; CDR2 reads FQNEAQ. There are 15 residues in the CDR3. TCRdb used MiXCR to reprocess the RT-PCR reads, holding one entry per CDR3 protein. The top ten hold 2.5% to 3.5% of the sample, which has about 540,000 distinct CDR3 sequences, roughly a quarter seen once. These same records also appear under a second study, on T cells expressing NK-cell markers. In that study: Production of TCR beta cDNA relied on 5'RACE template switching with UMIs. The authors derived TCR beta repertoires from sorted CD3+CD56+NKG2C+, CD3+CD56+NKG2C- and CD3+CD56-NKG2C+ T cells.

V is TRBV7-8 and J is TRBJ2-1; 7 nucleotides line up with TRBD1. The receptor comes from a man aged 50 or older who received an inactivated influenza vaccine. The input for sequencing was CD4+ T cells sorted from PBMCs, taken less than 13 days after vaccination. The CDR3 loop is CASSHRDSPYTEQFF. The CDR3 region has the DNA TGTGCCAGCAGCCACCGGGACAGCCCCTACACTGAGCAGTTCTTC.